These T cell receptor beta chains were read from a single sample in a study of beta chain features in type 1 diabetes. Clones were sequenced by immunoSEQ multiplex PCR, and TCRdb holds only the in-frame ones, with some missing. Among hundreds of thousands of clones listed, roughly a sixth were seen once. The sample was naive CD4+ T cells from blood. These receptors all come from a man aged 18 to 29 in good health. The conserved cysteine and the conserved F or W are not part of the CDR3 here.

J | length | V | CDR3
TRBJ2-3 | 14 | TRBV9 | ASSVGGTGRTDTQY
TRBJ1-1 | 11 | TRBV7-2 | ASSLPYTGEAF
TRBJ2-4 | 12 | TRBV28 | ASTHAGSKNIQY
TRBJ2-7 | 11 | TRBV28 | ASSKGGHYEQY
TRBJ1-2 | 13 | TRBV9 | ASSVQASANYGYT
TRBJ1-1 | 13 | TRBV9 | ASSVEVRVGTEAF
TRBJ2-1 | 13 | TRBV29-1 | SVGTSSSKLNEQF
TRBJ2-7 | 10 | TRBV7-3 | ASSYDGYEQY
TRBJ2-7 | 9 | TRBV20-1 | SARGTYEQY
TRBJ1-2 | 11 | TRBV11-2 | ASSRTVNYGYT
TRBJ2-1 | 15 | TRBV5-1 | ASSLLSSGSSYNEQF
TRBJ2-2 | 13 | TRBV28 | ASKTPPGASGELF
TRBJ1-2 | 14 | TRBV7-8 | ASSSRTTNLPYGYT
TRBJ1-2 | 13 | TRBV15 | ATSRVDSSPYGYT
TRBJ2-7 | 11 | TRBV18 | ASSPGQTYEQY
TRBJ2-3 | 11 | TRBV9 | ASSVAGGYTQY
TRBJ2-7 | 9 | TRBV7-2 | ASSFYYEQY
TRBJ2-6 | 15 | TRBV15 | ATSRDRAGAGANVLT
TRBJ2-3 | 9 | TRBV11-3 | ASKGSDTQY
TRBJ2-5 | 13 | TRBV28 | ASSPVEVGKETQY
TRBJ2-7 | 12 | TRBV30 | AWSVSGGWDEQY
TRBJ2-3 | 14 | TRBV9 | ASRGPGRGNTDTQY
TRBJ2-5 | 11 | TRBV5-4 | ASSLGREETQY
TRBJ2-3 | 14 | TRBV27 | ASSSYRESTVDTQY
TRBJ2-5 | 11 | TRBV29-1 | SVTRLGQETQY
TRBJ2-3 | 12 | TRBV21-1 | ASRTGDRTDTQY
TRBJ2-1 | 12 | TRBV7-3 | ASSLRGPENEQF
TRBJ2-7 | 11 | TRBV25-1 | ASQRDRLHEQY
TRBJ2-1 | 14 | TRBV18 | ASSPPIRGSYNEQF
TRBJ1-1 | 14 | TRBV11-1 | ASSLGQGLQNTEAF
TRBJ2-1 | 15 | TRBV12-2 | ASRPRTSGHSYNEQF
TRBJ2-7 | 13 | TRBV9 | ASSPLSGSTGEQY
TRBJ2-3 | 11 | TRBV28 | ASIGRMTDTQY
TRBJ2-1 | 14 | TRBV6-5 | ASSYSGQGPYNEQF
TRBJ2-2 | 14 | TRBV9 | ASSLIPPGTTGELF
TRBJ2-3 | 13 | TRBV29-1 | SVEEAGQPRDTQY
TRBJ1-1 | 12 | TRBV19 | ASRWGSMNTEAF
TRBJ1-1 | 13 | TRBV19 | ASSIVGSANTEAF
TRBJ1-1 | 11 | TRBV25-1 | ASRGQLNAEAF
TRBJ2-4 | 12 | TRBV5-5 | ASSVRGLGHIQY
TRBJ2-1 | 11 | TRBV5-1 | ASRAGGYNEQF
TRBJ1-2 | 10 | TRBV28 | ASSPGRRPYT
TRBJ2-3 | 15 | TRBV7-9 | ASSLDGGRWGTDTQY
TRBJ2-3 | 14 | TRBV5-1 | ASSLAGGSWGDTQY
TRBJ1-5 | 13 | TRBV19 | ASHGQGRMHQPQH